The 7 T cell receptor beta chains presented below share a single source sample, sequenced in a study of blood T cells in healthy people across ages. Primers used in a second PCR of roughly 7 to 12 cycles were a sample-barcoded 5' primer and a J-beta primer mix. MiXCR, run by TCRdb on the 5' RACE reads, gives a single entry per CDR3 protein. This sample has hundreds of thousands of distinct CDR3 sequences; around 36% occur once, and the top ten carry 10% to 15%. Sequenced sample: blood. The source is a man aged 18-30 years in good health.

Turning to this clonotype: Sequence at one end of the junction differs from germline and may be a read error. The chain combines TRBV7-2 with TRBJ1-5; TRBD1 matches at 7 bases. CDR3 size: 16 residues. Germline CDR1 and CDR2: SGHTA and FQGNSA. CDR3 sequence (DNA): TGTGTCAGCAGCCCACAGAGACAGGGAAAGAATCAGCCCCAGCATTTT. Translation gives CVSSPQRQGKNQPQHF.

This clonotype was counted between two and nine times. This chain uses TRBV5-1 with TRBJ1-1, with TRBD1 as a possible D gene (6 bases). This CDR3 spans 14 amino acids. The V and J ends lost 0 bases and 6 bases respectively, with 12 bases between them. CDR1 and CDR2 from the germline V gene are SGHRS and YFSETQ. This CDR3 reads CASSLDWGPPEAFF. The CDR3, as DNA: TGCGCCAGCAGCTTGGATTGGGGGCCCCCTGAAGCTTTCTTT.

The rearrangement uses TRBV7-2 and TRBJ2-7, with 7 bases matching TRBD1. The CDR3 has 19 residues. In germline, CDR1 is SGHTA, CDR2 FQGNSA. Germline trimming cut 0 bases from V and 1 base from J; bases unmatched to any gene: 15. CDR3 sequence (DNA): TGTGCCAGCAGCTTAGCGATTGGGACAGAGGAGTTTCTATCCTACGAGCAGTACTTC. This encodes CASSLAIGTEEFLSYEQYF.

This rearrangement joins TRBV20-1 to TRBJ2-1, with 7 bases fitting TRBD1. This CDR3 is built from 14 residues. Germline values: CDR1 DFQATT, CDR2 SNEGSKA (reference sequence). J gave up 9 bases and V 3 bases, and 11 bases lay outside the gene matches. The chain's CDR3 is CSASHRGSLREQFF. DNA of the CDR3: TGCAGTGCTAGTCACAGGGGTTCCCTACGTGAGCAGTTCTTC.

There are a few counts of this clonotype. The V gene is TRBV7-6, the J gene TRBJ1-6; possibly TRBD1 for D (5 bases). Trimming took off 1 base at V and 7 bases at J, with 11 bases between the two ends. Germline V gene lookup returns CDR1 SGHVS and CDR2 FNYEAQ. The CDR3 extends over 15 amino acids. The DNA for the CDR3 is TGTGCCAGCAGCTTAGTACGGGGGATGAATTCACCCCTCCACTTT. This sequence encodes CASSLVRGMNSPLHF.

This clonotype was observed a few times. The chain is built from TRBV18 and TRBJ1-1; unclear D gene. The CDR3 totals 16 residues. V was pared by 2 bases and J by 4 bases, with 17 bases between. The V gene's germline CDR1 is KGHSH and CDR2 LQKENI. The CDR3 DNA sequence: TGTGCCAGCTCACCAAGAACGGCGGGTCTGGGCACTGAAGCTTTCTTT. Amino acid sequence: CASSPRTAGLGTEAFF.

This sequence joins TRBV20-1 and TRBJ2-5; 10 bases fit TRBD2. CDR3 length equals 14 residues. Germline CDR1 and CDR2: DFQATT and SNEGSKA (reference sequence). With 2 bases clipped from V and 5 bases from J, the junction kept 5 bases outside the gene matches. As DNA, the CDR3 is TGCAGTGCTAGATTCAGCGGGGGGGTGGAGACCCAGTACTTC. It yields the protein CSARFSGGVETQYF.